This T cell receptor (beta chain) was retrieved from a study of blood T cells in healthy people across ages. Background on the study: The capture of about one barcoded beta molecule per two T cells was achieved by template switching.

The second PCR ran 7 to 11 cycles with a sample-barcoded 5' primer and J-beta primers. TCRdb re-called the 5' RACE reads with MiXCR, one entry per CDR3 protein. The table has 1.5 million to 2 million distinct CDR3 sequences, roughly 32% seen once. A minimum of 5 micrograms of total RNA was extracted per sample. Findings and caveats of the study: A strong correlation between TCR beta diversity and naive T cell percentage was seen.

The ends were cut back, 5 bases at V and 8 bases at J, with 33 bases in the middle. CDR1 is DFQATT, CDR2 SNEGSKA, per germline (reference sequence). The CDR3 extends over 18 amino acids. Comments on this clonotype: The antigen remains undetermined.

The sample comprised blood. This receptor was taken from a woman aged 25 to 39 in good health. The chain is built from TRBV20-1 and TRBJ1-2; no definite D call. CDR3 DNA sequence: TGCAGTGCTTTAGGTCCGGCAGGTGGATTGAAATCTATGGACGGCTACACCTTC. Translation gives CSALGPAGGLKSMDGYTF.